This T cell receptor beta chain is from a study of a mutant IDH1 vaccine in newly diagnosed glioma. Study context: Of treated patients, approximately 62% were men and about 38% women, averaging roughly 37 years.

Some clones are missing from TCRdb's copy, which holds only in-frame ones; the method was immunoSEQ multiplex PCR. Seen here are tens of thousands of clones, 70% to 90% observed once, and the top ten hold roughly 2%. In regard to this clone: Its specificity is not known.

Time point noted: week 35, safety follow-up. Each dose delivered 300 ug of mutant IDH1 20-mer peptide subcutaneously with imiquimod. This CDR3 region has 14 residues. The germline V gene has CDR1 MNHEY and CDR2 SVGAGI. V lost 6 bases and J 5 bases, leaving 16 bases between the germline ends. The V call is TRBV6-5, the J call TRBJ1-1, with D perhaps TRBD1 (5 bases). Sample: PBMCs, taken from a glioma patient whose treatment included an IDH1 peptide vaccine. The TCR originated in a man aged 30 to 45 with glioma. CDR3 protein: CASSSGIGETEAFF. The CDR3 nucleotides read TGTGCCAGCAGCTCAGGGATCGGGGAGACTGAAGCTTTCTTT.